The T cell receptor beta chain described here comes from a study of siplizumab effects on memory and regulatory T cells. Each sample had roughly 10^5 TCR templates assayed. Repertoires were generated with immunoSEQ multiplex PCR, while TCRdb's copy carries only in-frame clones and drops some. The sample includes some 46,000 clones, roughly 93% of them seen just once. The V and J ends lost 7 bases and 0 bases respectively, with 7 bases between them. The CDR3 extends over 12 amino acids. Germline V gene data show CDR1 as MNHEY and CDR2 as SMNVEV (reference sequence). The origin of this receptor is a human donor in good health. Material: CD8+ T cells sorted from blood. V is TRBV27 and J is TRBJ2-7; D not resolved. In DNA form, the CDR3 reads TGTGCCAGCATGTCTCTCTCCTACGAGCAGTACTTC. Translating it yields CASMSLSYEQYF.